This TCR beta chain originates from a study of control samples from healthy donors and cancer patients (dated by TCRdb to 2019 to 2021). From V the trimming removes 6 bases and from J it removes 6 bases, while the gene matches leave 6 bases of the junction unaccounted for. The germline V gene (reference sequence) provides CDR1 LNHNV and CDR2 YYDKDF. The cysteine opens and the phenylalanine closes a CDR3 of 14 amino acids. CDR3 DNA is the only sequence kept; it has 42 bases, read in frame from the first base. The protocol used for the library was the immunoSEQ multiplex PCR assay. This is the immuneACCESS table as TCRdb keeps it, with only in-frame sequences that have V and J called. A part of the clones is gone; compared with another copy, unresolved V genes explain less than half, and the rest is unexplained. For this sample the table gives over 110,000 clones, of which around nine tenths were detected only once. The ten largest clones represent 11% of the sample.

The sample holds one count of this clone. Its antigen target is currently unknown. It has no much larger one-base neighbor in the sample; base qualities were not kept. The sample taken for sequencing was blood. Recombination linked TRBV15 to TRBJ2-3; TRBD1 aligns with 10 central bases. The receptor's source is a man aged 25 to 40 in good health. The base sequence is TGTGCCACCAGGAGACAGGGGGCGGGTGATACGCAGTATTTT. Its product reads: CATRRQGAGDTQYF.